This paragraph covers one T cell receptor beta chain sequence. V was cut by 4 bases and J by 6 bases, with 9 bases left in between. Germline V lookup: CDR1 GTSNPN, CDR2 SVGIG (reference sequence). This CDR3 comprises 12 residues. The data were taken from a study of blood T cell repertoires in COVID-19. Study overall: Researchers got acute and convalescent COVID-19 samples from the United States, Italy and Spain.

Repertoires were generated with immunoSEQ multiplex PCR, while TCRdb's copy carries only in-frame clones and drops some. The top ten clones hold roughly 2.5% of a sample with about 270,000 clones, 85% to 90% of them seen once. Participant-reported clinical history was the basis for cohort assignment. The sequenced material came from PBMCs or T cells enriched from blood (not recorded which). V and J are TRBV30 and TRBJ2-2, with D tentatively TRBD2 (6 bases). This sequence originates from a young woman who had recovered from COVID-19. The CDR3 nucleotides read TGTGCCTGGACCGGGAGTTCCGGGGAGCTGTTTTTT. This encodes CAWTGSSGELFF.